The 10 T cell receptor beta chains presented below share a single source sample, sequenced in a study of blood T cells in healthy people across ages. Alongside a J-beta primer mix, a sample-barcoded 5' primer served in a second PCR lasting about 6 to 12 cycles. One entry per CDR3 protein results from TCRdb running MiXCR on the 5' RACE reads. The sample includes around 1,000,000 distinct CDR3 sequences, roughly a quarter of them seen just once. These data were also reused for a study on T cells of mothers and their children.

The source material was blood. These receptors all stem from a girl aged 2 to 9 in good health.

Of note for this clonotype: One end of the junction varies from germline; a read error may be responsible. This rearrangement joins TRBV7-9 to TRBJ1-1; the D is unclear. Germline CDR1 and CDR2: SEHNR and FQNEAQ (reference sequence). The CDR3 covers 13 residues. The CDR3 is CACSLSKDTEAFF. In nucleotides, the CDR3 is TGTGCCTGCAGCCTAAGTAAGGACACTGAAGCTTTCTTT.

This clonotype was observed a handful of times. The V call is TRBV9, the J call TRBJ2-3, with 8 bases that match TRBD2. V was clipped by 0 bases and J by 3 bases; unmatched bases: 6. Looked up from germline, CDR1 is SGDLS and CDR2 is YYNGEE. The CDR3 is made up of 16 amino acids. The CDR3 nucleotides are TGTGCCAGCAGCGTAGAGACGGGGGGGCTAACAGATACGCAGTATTTT. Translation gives CASSVETGGLTDTQYF.

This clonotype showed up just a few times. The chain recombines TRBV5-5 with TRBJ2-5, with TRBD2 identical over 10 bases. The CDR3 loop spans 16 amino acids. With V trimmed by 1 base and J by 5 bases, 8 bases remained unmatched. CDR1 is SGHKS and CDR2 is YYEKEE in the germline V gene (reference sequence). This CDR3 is CASSLIGSGRRETQYF. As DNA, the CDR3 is TGTGCCAGCAGCTTGATTGGTAGCGGGAGGAGGGAGACCCAGTACTTC.

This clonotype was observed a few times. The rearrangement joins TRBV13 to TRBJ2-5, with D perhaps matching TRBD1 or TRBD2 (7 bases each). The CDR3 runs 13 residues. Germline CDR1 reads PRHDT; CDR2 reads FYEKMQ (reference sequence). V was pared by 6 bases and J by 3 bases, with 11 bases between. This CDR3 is CASRPGGEETQYF. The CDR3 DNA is TGTGCCAGCAGGCCAGGGGGGGAAGAGACCCAGTACTTC.

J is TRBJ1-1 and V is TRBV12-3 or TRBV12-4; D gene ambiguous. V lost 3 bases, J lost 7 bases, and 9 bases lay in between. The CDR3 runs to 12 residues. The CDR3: CASSFEGLEAFF. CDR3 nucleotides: TGTGCCAGCAGTTTTGAGGGTCTTGAAGCTTTCTTT.

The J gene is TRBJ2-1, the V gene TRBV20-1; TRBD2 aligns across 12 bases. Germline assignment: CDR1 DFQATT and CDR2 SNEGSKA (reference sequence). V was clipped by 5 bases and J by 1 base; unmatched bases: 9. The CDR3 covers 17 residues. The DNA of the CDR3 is TGCAGTGCTCTAGGACTAGCGGGGCGGACGTCCTACAATGAGCAGTTCTTC. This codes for CSALGLAGRTSYNEQFF.

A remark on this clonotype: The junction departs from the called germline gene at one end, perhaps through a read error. CDR3 region: CAGSLESPGNGEAFF. The CDR3 DNA follows: TGTGCCGGCAGCTTAGAATCTCCGGGGAACGGGGAAGCTTTCTTT. The rearrangement uses TRBV7-6 and TRBJ1-1; unclear D gene. The CDR3 contains 15 residues. The V gene's germline CDR1 is SGHVS and CDR2 FNYEAQ.

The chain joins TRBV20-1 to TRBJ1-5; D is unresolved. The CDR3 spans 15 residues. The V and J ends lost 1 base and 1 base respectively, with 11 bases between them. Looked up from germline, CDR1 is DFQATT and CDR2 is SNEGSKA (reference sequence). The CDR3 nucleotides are TGCAGTGCTAGAGGAAGGTCCACCAGCAATCAGCCCCAGCATTTT. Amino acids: CSARGRSTSNQPQHF.

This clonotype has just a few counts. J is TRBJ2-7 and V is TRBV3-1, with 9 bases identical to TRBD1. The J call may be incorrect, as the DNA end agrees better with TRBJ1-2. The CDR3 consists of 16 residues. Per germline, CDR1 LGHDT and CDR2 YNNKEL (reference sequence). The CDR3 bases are TGTGCCAGCAGCCAAGATACACAGGGGGCTTGGAGTGGCTACACCTTC. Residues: CASSQDTQGAWSGYTF.

The chain's CDR3 is CATSAGGGEGYTF. CDR3 sequence (DNA): TGTGCCACCAGCGCAGGAGGGGGCGAGGGCTACACCTTC. This chain joins TRBV15 and TRBJ1-2; TRBD1 aligns across 7 bases. The junction had 8 bases not matched to a gene; V was cut back by 5 bases and J by 8 bases. From germline, CDR1 is LNHNV and CDR2 YYDKDF (reference sequence). The CDR3 runs to 13 residues.